This paragraph reports one T cell receptor (beta chain). Other DNA sequences within the sample encode an identical CDR3. The data originate from a study of shared clonotypes between healthy human individuals. Overall study: Per donor, three plates held CD4 naive cells, three held CD4 memory, two held CD8 naive and one held CD8 memory.

The assay ran at deep level. In the original processing: From ImmunoSEQ came sequences covering only the junction and carrying no quality scores, so filtering differed. TCRdb keeps only in-frame clones here, not all; method: immunoSEQ multiplex PCR. The V and J calls and the clone size are those of that table, but D and trimming were determined from the DNA. The data show some 1.4 million clones, roughly 96% seen once. Germline V gene lookup returns CDR1 KGHSH and CDR2 LQKENI. The CDR3 runs 13 residues. Trimming left V 5 bases short and J 0 bases short, with 6 bases between. The chain recombines TRBV18 with TRBJ2-3; D gene unclear. Material for sequencing was naive CD4+ T cells sorted from blood. As to subset: CD45RA+ positively selected. The TCR comes from a man younger than 45 in good health. The CDR3 DNA reads TGTGCCAGCTCAGGCTCTAGCACAGATACGCAGTATTTT. Protein sequence: CASSGSSTDTQYF. Complete variable domain (other parts from reference TRBV18 and TRBJ2-3): NAGVMQNPRHLVRRRGQEARLRCSPMKGHSHVYWYRQLPEEGLKFMVYLQKENIIDESGMPKERFSAEFPKEGPSILRIQQVVRGDSAAYFCASSGSSTDTQYFGPGTRLTVL.